This TCR beta chain was captured in a study of cytomegalovirus exposure and HLA in healthy donors. This clone was found a few times. Sequenced by immunoSEQ multiplex PCR; TCRdb stores in-frame clones only, minus some. The sample consists of 150,000 to 200,000 clones, approximately 88% of them appearing once. Germline V gives CDR1 SGHRS, CDR2 YFSETQ. J lost 6 bases, V lost 4 bases, and 12 bases had no gene match. This CDR3 is 15 amino acids long. The sequencing sample was made of PBMCs. This chain connects TRBV5-1 to TRBJ1-2; 7 bases are shared with TRBD1. The TCR was taken from a man in his thirties or forties in good health and CMV-seropositive. The CDR3, as DNA: TGCGCCAGCAGCCACGGACAGGTTGGATTCGATGGCTACACCTTC. Translating gives CASSHGQVGFDGYTF.